These 16 T cell receptor beta chains came from one sample sequenced in a study of T cells expressing NK-cell markers. Reanalyzing the 5' RACE reads, TCRdb keeps one entry per CDR3 protein, without DNA. The sample includes 150,000 to 170,000 distinct CDR3 sequences. The sequenced sample consisted of blood T cells: a sorted CD56 or NKG2C T cell subset, CD4+ or CD8+ T cells, or bulk PBMC T cells (not recorded which). The receptors originated from a woman between 50 and 59 years old in good health.

The chain combines TRBV4-1 with TRBJ2-7; TCRdb proposes TRBD1, but this gene call is untestable without DNA. CDR1 and CDR2 (germline): MGHRA, YSYEKL. This CDR3 spans 15 amino acids. CDR3: CASSLGGGGTYEQYF.

The gene calls are TRBV11-2 and TRBJ2-5; the TCRdb call, TRBD2, lacks DNA for checking. In germline, CDR1 is SGHAT, CDR2 FQNNGV. This CDR3 has 18 residues. CDR3 sequence: CASSLVLAGGMYQETQYF.

This chain connects TRBV7-8 to TRBJ1-1. Germline V gene lookup returns CDR1 SGHVS and CDR2 FQNEAQ. The CDR3 extends over 14 amino acids. This CDR3 reads CASSLEGTALGAFF.

The chain links TRBV6-6 to TRBJ2-2; TCRdb names TRBD2, which stays unverified in the absence of DNA. The germline V gene has CDR1 MNHNY and CDR2 SVGAGI (reference sequence). The CDR3 loop spans 20 amino acids. CDR3 protein: CASSYFPGLAVPRTNGELFF.

The chain has TRBV6-5 and TRBJ2-3; TCRdb designates TRBD1, a call that cannot be tested without DNA. Germline CDR1 is MNHEY and CDR2 is SVGAGI. The CDR3 has 15 amino acids. CDR3 residues: CASSYDRGGIDTQYF.

The chain couples TRBV7-9 to TRBJ2-1; the D call of TRBD2 rests on TCRdb alone, since no DNA is present to check it. CDR1 SEHNR and CDR2 FQNEAQ come from the germline V gene (reference sequence). CDR3 length equals 12 residues. This CDR3 is CASSPGLHEQFF.

The rearrangement uses TRBV11-2 and TRBJ1-1; the D call from TCRdb, TRBD1, cannot be confirmed without DNA. CDR1 and CDR2 (germline): SGHAT, FQNNGV. The CDR3 extends over 14 amino acids. The CDR3 sequence is CASSMDRENTEAFF.

The chain uses TRBV27 and TRBJ1-2; TCRdb selects TRBD1, and the lack of DNA leaves this call unchecked. Germline assignment: CDR1 MNHEY and CDR2 SMNVEV (reference sequence). This CDR3 contains 15 residues. This CDR3 is CASSDDRGLRYGYTF.

V and J are TRBV20-1 and TRBJ2-3; TCRdb picks TRBD1, but there is no DNA to check that call. The germline CDR1 and CDR2 sequences are DFQATT and SNEGSKA (reference sequence). The CDR3 consists of 15 residues. The CDR3 sequence: CSARDSLGPEDTQYF.

CDR3 sequence reads: CASSLPGQGDEKLFF. This chain joins TRBV5-6 and TRBJ1-4; absent DNA, TCRdb's TRBD1 call cannot be checked. This CDR3 region has 15 residues. Per germline, CDR1 SGHDT and CDR2 YYEEEE.

The rearrangement joins TRBV5-6 to TRBJ2-2. The germline V gene encodes CDR1 SGHDT and CDR2 YYEEEE. The CDR3 length is 13 residues. The chain's CDR3 is CASSQLSTGELFF. The complete variable domain, with remaining parts taken from reference TRBV5-6 and TRBJ2-2, reads DAGVTQSPTHLIKTRGQQVTLRCSPKSGHDTVSWYQQALGQGPQFIFQYYEEEERQRGNFPDRFSGHQFPNYSSELNVNALLLGDSALYLCASSQLSTGELFFGEGSRLTVL.

CDR3 loop: CASRSENTEAFF. The chain joins TRBV7-9 to TRBJ1-1. This CDR3 contains 12 residues. Germline V CDR1 and CDR2: SEHNR, FQNEAQ (reference sequence).

The gene calls are TRBV12-3 or TRBV12-4 and TRBJ2-4; TCRdb outputs TRBD1, but without DNA this stays unchecked. The CDR3 covers 12 residues. The CDR3 is CASSKQEGIQYF.

The gene calls are TRBV19 and TRBJ2-5; the D call from TCRdb, TRBD1, cannot be confirmed without DNA. CDR1 LNHDA and CDR2 SQIVND come from the germline V gene (reference sequence). The CDR3 loop spans 12 amino acids. CDR3 in amino acids: CASSTGEETQYF.

The chain links TRBV4-1 to TRBJ2-5; TCRdb names TRBD2, which stays unverified in the absence of DNA. Germline assignment: CDR1 MGHRA and CDR2 YSYEKL. The CDR3 runs to 15 residues. The CDR3 spells CASSPLLGASETQYF.

V is TRBV4-1 and J is TRBJ2-7; TCRdb's D gene call, TRBD1, goes unchecked for lack of DNA. The germline V gene has CDR1 MGHRA and CDR2 YSYEKL. This CDR3 contains 15 residues. The CDR3 sequence: CASSLREKGIYEQYF.